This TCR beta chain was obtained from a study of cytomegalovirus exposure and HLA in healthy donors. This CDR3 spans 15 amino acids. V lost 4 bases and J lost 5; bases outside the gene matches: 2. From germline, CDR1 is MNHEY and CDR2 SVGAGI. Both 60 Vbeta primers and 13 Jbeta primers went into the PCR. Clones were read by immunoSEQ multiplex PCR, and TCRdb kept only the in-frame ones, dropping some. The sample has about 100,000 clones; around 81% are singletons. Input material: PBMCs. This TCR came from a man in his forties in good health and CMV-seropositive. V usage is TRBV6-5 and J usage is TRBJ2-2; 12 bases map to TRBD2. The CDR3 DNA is TGTGCCAGCAGTTCTAGCGGGGGGGCGACCGGGGAGCTGTTTTTT. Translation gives CASSSSGGATGELFF.